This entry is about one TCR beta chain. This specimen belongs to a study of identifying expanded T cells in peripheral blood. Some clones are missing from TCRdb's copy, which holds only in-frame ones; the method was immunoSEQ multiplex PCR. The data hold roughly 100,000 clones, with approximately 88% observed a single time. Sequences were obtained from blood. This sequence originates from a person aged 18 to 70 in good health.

CDR3 sequence reads: CASRTQENQPQHF. The DNA for the CDR3 is TGTGCCAGCAGGACCCAGGAGAATCAGCCCCAGCATTTT. The chain is built from TRBV6-5 and TRBJ1-5; D gene unclear. V lost 6 bases and J lost 4, with 10 bases in between. CDR1 is MNHEY, CDR2 SVGAGI, per germline. The CDR3 consists of 13 residues.